The TCR beta chain described here comes from a study of blood T cells in healthy people across ages. Combining a sample-barcoded 5' primer with a J-beta primer mix, a second PCR ran for roughly 6 to 12 cycles. One entry per CDR3 protein, called by TCRdb with MiXCR from the 5' RACE reads. This table holds about 1,500,000 distinct CDR3 sequences, 28% found once. This clonotype was sampled from a woman aged 25 to 39 in good health. Material: blood.

The DNA for the CDR3 is TGTGCCAGCAGCCATGCTGCCGGGGAGCTGTTTTTT. It translates to CASSHAAGELFF. The rearrangement uses TRBV3-1 and TRBJ2-2; D not resolved. The CDR3 runs to 12 residues. V dropped 3 bases and J dropped 6 bases, with 5 bases sitting between them. Germline lookup yields CDR1 LGHDT and CDR2 YNNKEL (reference sequence).